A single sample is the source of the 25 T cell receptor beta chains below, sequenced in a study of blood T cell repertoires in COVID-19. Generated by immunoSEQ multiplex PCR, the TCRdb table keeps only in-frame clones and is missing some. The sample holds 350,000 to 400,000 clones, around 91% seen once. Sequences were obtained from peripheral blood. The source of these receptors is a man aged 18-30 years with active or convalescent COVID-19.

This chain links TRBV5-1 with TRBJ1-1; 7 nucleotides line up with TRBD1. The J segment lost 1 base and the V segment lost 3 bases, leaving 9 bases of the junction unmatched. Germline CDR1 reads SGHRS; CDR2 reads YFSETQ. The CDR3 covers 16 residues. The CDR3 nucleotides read TGCGCCAGCAGCTGGGGGACAGTAGAAGAGAACACTGAAGCTTTCTTT. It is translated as CASSWGTVEENTEAFF.

CDR3 in amino acids: CASRPTGKGYTF. The CDR3 bases are TGTGCCAGCAGGCCTACAGGAAAGGGCTACACCTTC. The chain uses TRBV28 and TRBJ1-2; tentative D call: TRBD1 (5 bases). This CDR3 is built from 12 residues. The germline V gene encodes CDR1 MDHEN and CDR2 SYDVKM. V was trimmed by 6 bases and J by 8 bases, leaving 13 bases between them.

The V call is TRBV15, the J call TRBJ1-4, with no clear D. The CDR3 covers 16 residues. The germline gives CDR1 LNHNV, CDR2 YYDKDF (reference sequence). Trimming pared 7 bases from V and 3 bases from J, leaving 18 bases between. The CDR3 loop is CATNPSVKMANEKLFF. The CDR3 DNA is TGTGCCACCAATCCCTCGGTGAAGATGGCTAATGAAAAACTGTTTTTT.

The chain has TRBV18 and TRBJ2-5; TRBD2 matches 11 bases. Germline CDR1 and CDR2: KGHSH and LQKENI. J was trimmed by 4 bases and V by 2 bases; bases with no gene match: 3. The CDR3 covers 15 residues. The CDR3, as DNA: TGTGCCAGCTCACCATCGACTAGCGGGGTAGAGACCCAGTACTTC. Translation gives CASSPSTSGVETQYF.

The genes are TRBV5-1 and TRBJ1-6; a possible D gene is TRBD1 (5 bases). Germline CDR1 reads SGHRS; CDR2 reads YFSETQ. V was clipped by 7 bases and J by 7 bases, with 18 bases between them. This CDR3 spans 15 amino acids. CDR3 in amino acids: CASAILTVENSPLHF. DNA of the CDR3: TGCGCCAGCGCCATTCTGACAGTTGAGAATTCACCCCTCCACTTT.

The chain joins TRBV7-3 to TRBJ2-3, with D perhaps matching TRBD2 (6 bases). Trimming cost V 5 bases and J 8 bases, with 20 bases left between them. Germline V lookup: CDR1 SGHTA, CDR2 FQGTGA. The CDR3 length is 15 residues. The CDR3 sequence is CASSPGGIPTGTQYF. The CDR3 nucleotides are TGTGCCAGCAGCCCTGGAGGGATACCCACGGGTACGCAGTATTTT.

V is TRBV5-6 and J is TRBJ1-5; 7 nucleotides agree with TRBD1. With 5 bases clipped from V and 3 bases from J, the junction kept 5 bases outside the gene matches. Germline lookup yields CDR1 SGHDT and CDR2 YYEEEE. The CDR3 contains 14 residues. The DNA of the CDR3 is TGTGCCAGCAGTTTACAGGGGCCCAATCAGCCCCAGCATTTT. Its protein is CASSLQGPNQPQHF.

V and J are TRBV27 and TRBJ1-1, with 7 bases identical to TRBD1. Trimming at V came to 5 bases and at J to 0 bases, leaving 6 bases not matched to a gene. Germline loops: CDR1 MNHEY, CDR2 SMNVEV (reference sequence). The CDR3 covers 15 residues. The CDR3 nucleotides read TGTGCCAGCAGTCACGGGACAGACTTGAACACTGAAGCTTTCTTT. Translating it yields CASSHGTDLNTEAFF.

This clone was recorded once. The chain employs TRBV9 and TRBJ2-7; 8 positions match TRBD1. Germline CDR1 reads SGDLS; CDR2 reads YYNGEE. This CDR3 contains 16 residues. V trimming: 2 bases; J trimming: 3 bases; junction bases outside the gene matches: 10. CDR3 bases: TGTGCCAGCAGCGTGGCCCCGGGACAGGCTATCTACGAGCAGTACTTC. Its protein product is CASSVAPGQAIYEQYF.

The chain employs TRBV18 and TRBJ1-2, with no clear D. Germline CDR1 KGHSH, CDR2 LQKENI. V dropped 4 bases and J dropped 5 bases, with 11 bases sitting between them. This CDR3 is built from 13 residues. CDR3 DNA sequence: TGTGCCAGCTCACACGGACTTGGGTATGGCTACACCTTC. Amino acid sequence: CASSHGLGYGYTF. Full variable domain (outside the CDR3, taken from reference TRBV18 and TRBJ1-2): NAGVMQNPRHLVRRRGQEARLRCSPMKGHSHVYWYRQLPEEGLKFMVYLQKENIIDESGMPKERFSAEFPKEGPSILRIQQVVRGDSAAYFCASSHGLGYGYTFGSGTRLTVV.

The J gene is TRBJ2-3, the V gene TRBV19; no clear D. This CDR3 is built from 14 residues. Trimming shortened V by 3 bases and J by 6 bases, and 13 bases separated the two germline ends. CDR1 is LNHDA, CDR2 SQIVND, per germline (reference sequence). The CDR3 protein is CASSILFAVDTQYF. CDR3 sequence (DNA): TGTGCCAGTAGTATCTTATTCGCGGTGGATACGCAGTATTTT.

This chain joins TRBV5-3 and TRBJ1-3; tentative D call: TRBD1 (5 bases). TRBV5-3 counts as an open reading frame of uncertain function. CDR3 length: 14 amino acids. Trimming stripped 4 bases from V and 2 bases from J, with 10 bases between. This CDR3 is CARSPDRPGNTIYF. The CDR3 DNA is TGTGCCAGAAGCCCTGACAGACCTGGAAACACCATATATTTT.

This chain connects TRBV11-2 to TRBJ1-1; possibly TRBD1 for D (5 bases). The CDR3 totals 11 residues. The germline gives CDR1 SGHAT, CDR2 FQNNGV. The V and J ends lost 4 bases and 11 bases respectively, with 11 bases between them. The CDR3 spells CASSYSAGAFF. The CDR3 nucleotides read TGTGCCAGCAGCTATTCCGCAGGGGCTTTCTTT.

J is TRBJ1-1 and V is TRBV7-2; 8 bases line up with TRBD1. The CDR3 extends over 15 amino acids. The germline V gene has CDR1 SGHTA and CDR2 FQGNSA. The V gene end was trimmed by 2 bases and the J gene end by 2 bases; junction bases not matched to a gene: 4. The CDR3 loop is CASSLMDRDNTEAFF. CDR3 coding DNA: TGTGCCAGCAGCTTAATGGACAGGGATAACACTGAAGCTTTCTTT.

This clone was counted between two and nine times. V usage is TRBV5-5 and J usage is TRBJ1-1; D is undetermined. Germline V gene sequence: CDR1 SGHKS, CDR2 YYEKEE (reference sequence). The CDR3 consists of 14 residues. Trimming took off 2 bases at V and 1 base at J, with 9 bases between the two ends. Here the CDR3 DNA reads TGTGCCAGCAGCTTTATTTCAGGGAACACTGAAGCTTTCTTT. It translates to CASSFISGNTEAFF.

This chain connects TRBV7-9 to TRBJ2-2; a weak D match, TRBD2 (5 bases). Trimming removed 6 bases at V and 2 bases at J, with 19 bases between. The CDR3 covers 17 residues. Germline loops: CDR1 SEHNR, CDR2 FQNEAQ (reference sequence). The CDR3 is CASRRLLAGPNTGELFF. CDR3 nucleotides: TGTGCCAGCAGACGCCTCCTAGCAGGACCTAACACCGGGGAGCTGTTTTTT.

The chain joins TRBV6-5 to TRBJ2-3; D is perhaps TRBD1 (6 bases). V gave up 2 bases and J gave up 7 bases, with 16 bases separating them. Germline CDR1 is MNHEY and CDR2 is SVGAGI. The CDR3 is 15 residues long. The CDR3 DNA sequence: TGTGCCAGCAGTTACGGGGACACCCGAGGTTATACGCAGTATTTT. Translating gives CASSYGDTRGYTQYF.

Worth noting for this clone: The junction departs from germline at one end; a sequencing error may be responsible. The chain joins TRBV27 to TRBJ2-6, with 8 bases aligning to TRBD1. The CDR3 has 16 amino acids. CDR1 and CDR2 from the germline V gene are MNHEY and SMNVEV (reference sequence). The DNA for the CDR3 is TGTGCCAGCACTCCAGGGGGCGCGGCAGGGGCCAACGTGCTGACTTTC. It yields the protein CASTPGGAAGANVLTF. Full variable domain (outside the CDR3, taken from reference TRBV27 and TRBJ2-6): EAQVTQNPRYLITVTGKKLTVTCSQNMNHEYMSWYRQDPGLGLRQIYYSMNVEVTDKGDVPEGYKVSRKEKRNFPLILESPSPNQTSLYFCASTPGGAAGANVLTFGAGSRLTVL.

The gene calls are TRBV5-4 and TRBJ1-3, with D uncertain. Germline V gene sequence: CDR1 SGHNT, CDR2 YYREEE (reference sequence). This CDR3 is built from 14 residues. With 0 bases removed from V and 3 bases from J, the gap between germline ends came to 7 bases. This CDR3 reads CASSLGAGGNTIYF. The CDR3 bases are TGTGCCAGCAGCTTGGGGGCGGGTGGAAACACCATATATTTT.

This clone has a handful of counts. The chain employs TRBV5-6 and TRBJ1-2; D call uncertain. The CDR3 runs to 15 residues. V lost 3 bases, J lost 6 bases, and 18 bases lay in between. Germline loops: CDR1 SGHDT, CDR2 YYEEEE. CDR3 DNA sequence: TGTGCCAGCAGCTCGGACCGGGAACCCTATCATGGCTACACCTTC. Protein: CASSSDREPYHGYTF.

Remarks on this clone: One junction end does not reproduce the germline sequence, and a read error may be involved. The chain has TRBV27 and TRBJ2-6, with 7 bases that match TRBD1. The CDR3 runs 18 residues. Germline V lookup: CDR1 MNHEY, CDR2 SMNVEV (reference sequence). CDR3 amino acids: CASSSYLGTASGANVLTF. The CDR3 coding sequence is TGTGCCAGCAGTTCCTACCTCGGGACAGCCTCTGGGGCCAACGTGCTGACTTTC.

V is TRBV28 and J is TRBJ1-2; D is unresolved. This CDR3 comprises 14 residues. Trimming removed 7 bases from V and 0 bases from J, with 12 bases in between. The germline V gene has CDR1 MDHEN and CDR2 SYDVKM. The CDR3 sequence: CASTWSSPNYGYTF. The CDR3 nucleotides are TGTGCCAGCACCTGGTCCAGTCCTAACTATGGCTACACCTTC.

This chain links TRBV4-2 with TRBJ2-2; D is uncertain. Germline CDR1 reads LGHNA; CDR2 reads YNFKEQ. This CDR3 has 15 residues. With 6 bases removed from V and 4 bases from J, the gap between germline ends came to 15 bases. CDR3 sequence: CASSHSLGSTGELFF. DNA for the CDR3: TGTGCCAGCAGTCACAGTCTTGGTAGCACCGGGGAGCTGTTTTTT.

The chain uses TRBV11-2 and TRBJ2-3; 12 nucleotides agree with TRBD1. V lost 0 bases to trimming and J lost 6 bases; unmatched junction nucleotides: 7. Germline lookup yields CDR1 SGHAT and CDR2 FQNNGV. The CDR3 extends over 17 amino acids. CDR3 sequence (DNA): TGTGCCAGCAGCTTAGATCGTCCCGGGACAGGGGGCGATACGCAGTATTTT. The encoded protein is CASSLDRPGTGGDTQYF. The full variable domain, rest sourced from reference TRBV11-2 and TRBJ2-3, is EAGVAQSPRYKIIEKRQSVAFWCNPISGHATLYWYQQILGQGPKLLIQFQNNGVVDDSQLPKDRFSAERLKGVDSTLKIQPAKLEDSAVYLCASSLDRPGTGGDTQYFGPGTRLTVL.

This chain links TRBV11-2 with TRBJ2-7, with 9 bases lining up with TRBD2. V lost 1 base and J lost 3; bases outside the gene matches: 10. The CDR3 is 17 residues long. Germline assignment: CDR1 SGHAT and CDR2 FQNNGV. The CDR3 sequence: CASSLVAGGQGDYEQYF. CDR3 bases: TGTGCCAGCAGCTTAGTCGCGGGGGGGCAGGGGGACTACGAGCAGTACTTC.